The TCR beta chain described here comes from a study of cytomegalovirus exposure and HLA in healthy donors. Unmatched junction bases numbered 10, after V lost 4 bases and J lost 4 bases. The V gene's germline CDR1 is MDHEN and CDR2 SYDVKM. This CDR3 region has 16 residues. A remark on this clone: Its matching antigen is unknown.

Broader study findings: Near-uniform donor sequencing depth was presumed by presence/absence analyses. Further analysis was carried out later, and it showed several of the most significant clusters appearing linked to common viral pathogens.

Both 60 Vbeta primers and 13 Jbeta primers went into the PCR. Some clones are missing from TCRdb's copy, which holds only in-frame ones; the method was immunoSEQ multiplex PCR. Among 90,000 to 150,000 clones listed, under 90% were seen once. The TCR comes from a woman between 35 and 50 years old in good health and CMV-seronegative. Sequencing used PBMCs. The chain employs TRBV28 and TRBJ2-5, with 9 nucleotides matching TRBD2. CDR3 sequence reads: CASSYSTGLATETQYF. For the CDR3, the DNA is TGTGCCAGCAGTTACTCAACGGGACTAGCAACAGAGACCCAGTACTTC.